The rows below give T cell receptor beta chains drawn from one sample of a study of blood T cells in healthy people across ages. TCRdb independently ran MiXCR on the 5' RACE reads; one entry per CDR3 protein. The sample contains over 600,000 distinct CDR3 sequences, about 45% of which appear only once. The sequenced sample consisted of blood. The receptors originated from a man at least 80 years old in good health. The CDR3 runs from the conserved cysteine through the conserved F or W. A D gene is named only where the DNA matches it firmly.

D gene	V gene	CDR3 protein
TRBD1	TRBV7-2	CASRIGTGLETQYF
TRBD1	TRBV3-1	CASSQDPLGGQAYNEQFF
TRBD1	TRBV6-6	CASRTDRGRGEQYF
TRBD1	TRBV7-2	CASSLAGQGTGNEQFF
TRBD1	TRBV18	CASSYGQGEGYTF
.	TRBV15	CATSRDVGGSYEQYF
TRBD2	TRBV20-1	CSARETSFRYNEQFF
.	TRBV28	CASSLSNGLQLFF
.	TRBV10-3	CAISEVGGEQYF
.	TRBV10-2	CASSAKQEPYF
.	TRBV4-2	CASSHPLGNEQYF
TRBD1	TRBV5-1	CASSSDRVYGEQYF
TRBD2	TRBV6-5	CASSQGLAGHGQYF
TRBD2	TRBV20-1	CSARKGLANTGELFF
TRBD2	TRBV5-1	CASSLGSGSPYNEQFF
.	TRBV7-2	CASSLFTDTQYF
TRBD1	TRBV20-1	CSARDLRDSLETQYF
.	TRBV5-1	CASSGNRRSYEQYF
.	TRBV7-9	CASSLADGTRHYEQYF
TRBD2	TRBV20-1	CSATAGGPVFQETQYF
.	TRBV28	CASRSPLSSSYNEQFF
.	TRBV7-2	CASSSRSDYTEQYF
TRBD2	TRBV7-2	CAGVRTSGRAGSDTQYF
.	TRBV4-3	CASSQGPQGVYGYTF
.	TRBV12-3/TRBV12-4	CASSPGTVQTDTQYF
.	TRBV4-3	CASSQSRDAKMGEQYF
TRBD1	TRBV2	CASSARGPSGGYTF
TRBD2	TRBV6-5	CASSYSSGLAGGRDEQFF
.	TRBV20-1	CSATPLRDTSTDTQYF